Here is one TCR beta chain with its context. Assay: immunoSEQ multiplex PCR; the TCRdb copy retains only in-frame clones and omits some. The sample carries about 250,000 clones, roughly 89% recorded once. The data stem from a study of blood T cell repertoires in COVID-19. About the research overall: Acute and convalescent COVID-19 samples came from the United States, Italy and Spain. Sample material is recorded as cDNA or gDNA derived from T cells, B-cell-depleted T cells, or PBMCs.

The receptor was isolated from a woman aged 25-40 years with active or convalescent COVID-19. The sample comprised peripheral blood.

The CDR3: CASSLGPSGGGETQYF. CDR3 sequence (DNA): TGCGCCAGCAGCTTGGGCCCTAGCGGGGGCGGCGAGACCCAGTACTTC. The chain combines TRBV5-1 with TRBJ2-5, with 10 bases that match TRBD2. The CDR3 sequence is 16 residues long. J was trimmed by 5 bases and V by 0 bases; bases with no gene match: 7. The germline V gene has CDR1 SGHRS and CDR2 YFSETQ. Full variable domain (rest looked up from reference TRBV5-1 and TRBJ2-5): KAGVTQTPRYLIKTRGQQVTLSCSPISGHRSVSWYQQTPGQGLQFLFEYFSETQRNKGNFPGRFSGRQFSNSRSEMNVSTLELGDSALYLCASSLGPSGGGETQYFGPGTRLLVL.